This passage covers 29 T cell receptor beta chains from one sample sequenced in a study of spatial heterogeneity in lung cancer. TCRdb re-called the 5' RACE reads with MiXCR, one entry per CDR3 protein. The sample contains 40,000 to 45,000 distinct CDR3 sequences, nearly 7% of which appear only once. The sample's time point: sample taken at primary tumor resection. The sample was PBMCs, taken at surgery. The receptors stem from a female donor with early-stage non-small cell lung cancer.

This clonotype showed up many times. The V gene is TRBV6-1, the J gene TRBJ2-7, with D perhaps TRBD2 (5 bases). CDR3 length: 14 amino acids. Germline values: CDR1 MNHNS, CDR2 SASEGT. V was trimmed by 3 bases and J by 2 bases, leaving 11 bases between them. The CDR3 sequence is CASSESGKTYEQYF. For the CDR3, the DNA is TGTGCCAGCAGTGAGTCGGGGAAGACCTACGAGCAGTACTTC.

The chain's CDR3 is CASSLVGVETQYF. CDR3 DNA: TGCGCCAGCAGCTTGGTTGGGGTAGAGACCCAGTACTTC. The rearrangement uses TRBV5-1 and TRBJ2-5; D gene ambiguous. The CDR3 spans 13 residues. Germline V gives CDR1 SGHRS, CDR2 YFSETQ. Trimming stripped 0 bases from V and 4 bases from J, with 7 bases between.

This clonotype was recorded at least ten times. J is TRBJ2-7 and V is TRBV6-1; D is undetermined. Germline V gene lookup returns CDR1 MNHNS and CDR2 SASEGT. The CDR3 is made up of 14 amino acids. V dropped 6 bases and J dropped 3 bases, with 15 bases sitting between them. The CDR3 reads CASRTTGAGYEQYF. The CDR3 region has the DNA TGTGCCAGCAGGACGACGGGTGCAGGCTACGAGCAGTACTTC.

This clonotype was seen only a few times. The J gene is TRBJ1-1, the V gene TRBV28; no clear D gene. V was cut by 4 bases and J by 1 base, with 10 bases left in between. CDR1 and CDR2 (germline): MDHEN, SYDVKM. The CDR3 runs 14 residues. CDR3 nucleotide sequence: TGTGCCAGCAGTTCCCCGGGCTCGAACACTGAAGCTTTCTTT. This sequence encodes CASSSPGSNTEAFF. Drawing the rest from reference TRBV28 and TRBJ1-1, the complete variable domain is DVKVTQSSRYLVKRTGEKVFLECVQDMDHENMFWYRQDPGLGLRLIYFSYDVKMKEKGDIPEGYSVSREKKERFSLILESASTNQTSMYLCASSSPGSNTEAFFGQGTRLTVV.

The table lists this clonotype with many counts. This chain uses TRBV28 with TRBJ2-1; the D is unclear. The CDR3 is 15 residues long. CDR1 MDHEN and CDR2 SYDVKM come from the germline V gene. The V end lost 5 bases, the J end lost 0 bases, and 11 bases lay between the germline ends. The CDR3 is CASSITDRSYNEQFF. In DNA, the CDR3 is TGTGCCAGCAGTATAACCGATCGCTCCTACAATGAGCAGTTCTTC.

This clonotype was detected a few times. The chain carries TRBV27 and TRBJ2-7, with TRBD1 identical over 10 bases. Germline V gene data show CDR1 as MNHEY and CDR2 as SMNVEV (reference sequence). V shed 7 bases and J 5 bases; nucleotides not matched to a gene: 23. The CDR3 is 19 residues long. This CDR3 reads CASTDTGTGDPAAVHEQYF. In DNA, the CDR3 is TGTGCCAGCACTGATACCGGGACAGGGGACCCCGCTGCTGTCCACGAGCAGTACTTC.

This clonotype was seen only once. Possible read error: a much larger clone is one base away. The CDR3 DNA is TGCCGCGTGAGGGTCTCTAGCACAGATACGCAGTATTTT. Residues: CRVRVSSTDTQYF. The V gene is TRBV29-1, the J gene TRBJ2-3; a weak D match, TRBD2 (5 bases). The CDR3 is made up of 13 amino acids. Germline CDR1 is SQVTM and CDR2 is ANQGSEA.

This rearrangement joins TRBV12-3 or TRBV12-4 to TRBJ2-4, with D hard to call. V lost 5 bases and J 5 bases, leaving 7 bases between the germline ends. The CDR3 loop spans 12 amino acids. The CDR3 loop reads CASSPVQNIQYF. The CDR3 DNA sequence: TGTGCCAGCAGTCCTGTTCAAAACATTCAGTACTTC.

The V and J genes are TRBV7-2 and TRBJ2-7, with TRBD1 identical over 7 bases. The V gene's germline CDR1 is SGHTA and CDR2 FQGNSA. The CDR3 is 14 residues long. Trimming cost V 5 bases and J 0 bases; bases outside gene matches: 4. The CDR3 DNA is TGTGCCAGCAGCCGGGACAGCCTCTCCTACGAGCAGTACTTC. Protein product: CASSRDSLSYEQYF.

This clonotype was recorded many times. The rearrangement links TRBV6-1 to TRBJ2-4, with 9 bases identical to TRBD1. Looked up from germline, CDR1 is MNHNS and CDR2 is SASEGT. Trimming cost V 4 bases and J 1 base; bases outside gene matches: 8. The CDR3 runs to 17 residues. The CDR3 reads CASSGLAGTGAKNIQYF. The CDR3 DNA reads as TGTGCCAGCAGTGGACTTGCCGGGACAGGGGCCAAAAACATTCAGTACTTC.

There are many counts of this clonotype. The rearrangement joins TRBV7-2 to TRBJ1-1; possibly TRBD1 for D (5 bases). This CDR3 has 16 residues. Trimming took 1 base from V and 5 from J, leaving 17 bases between them. Germline assignment: CDR1 SGHTA and CDR2 FQGNSA. In nucleotides, the CDR3 is TGTGCCAGCAGCTTAGAGGGCAGGGCTACGCTTACTGAAGCTTTCTTT. Protein sequence: CASSLEGRATLTEAFF.

The J gene is TRBJ2-5, the V gene TRBV20-1, with TRBD2 matching over 8 bases. The germline gives CDR1 DFQATT, CDR2 SNEGSKA (reference sequence). The V and J ends lost 5 bases and 2 bases, in that order; junction bases with no gene match: 7. The CDR3 loop spans 14 amino acids. The CDR3 nucleotides are TGCAGTGCTGCCCGACTAGCGCGACAAGAGACCCAGTACTTC. Encoded protein: CSAARLARQETQYF.

This clonotype was picked up a small number of times. The chain joins TRBV29-1 to TRBJ2-5, with no clear D. The CDR3 has 11 residues. Trimming cost V 4 bases and J 4 bases, with 7 bases left between them. CDR1 and CDR2 (germline): SQVTM, ANQGSEA. CDR3 in amino acids: CSVGERETQYF. The CDR3 coding sequence is TGCAGCGTTGGCGAGCGAGAGACCCAGTACTTC.

The chain employs TRBV20-1 and TRBJ2-7; D unresolved. This CDR3 has 13 residues. V lost 0 bases, J lost 7 bases, and 13 bases lay in between. Germline assignment: CDR1 DFQATT and CDR2 SNEGSKA (reference sequence). CDR3 protein: CSARDPLVWEQYF. The CDR3 DNA reads as TGCAGTGCTAGAGATCCCCTGGTCTGGGAGCAGTACTTC.

The sample holds many counts of this clonotype. The chain combines TRBV10-2 with TRBJ1-1; 11 bases agree with TRBD1. This CDR3 comprises 13 residues. V gave up 11 bases and J gave up 1 base; unmatched junction bases: 3. Germline V lookup: CDR1 WSHSY, CDR2 SAAADI. The CDR3 here is CASGQGANTEAFF. CDR3 DNA sequence: TGCGCCTCCGGACAGGGGGCGAACACTGAAGCTTTCTTT.

The chain carries TRBV28 and TRBJ1-5; D is undetermined. This CDR3 region has 12 residues. Trimming took 1 base from V and 6 from J, leaving 4 bases between them. Germline lookup yields CDR1 MDHEN and CDR2 SYDVKM. Here the CDR3 DNA reads TGTGCCAGCAGTTTATTGAGTCAGCCCCAGCATTTT. The encoded protein is CASSLLSQPQHF.

The sample holds many counts of this clonotype. The chain couples TRBV7-9 to TRBJ2-2, with 11 bases lining up with TRBD1. This CDR3 region has 15 residues. The V and J ends lost 6 bases and 4 bases, in that order; junction bases with no gene match: 4. CDR1 is SEHNR, CDR2 FQNEAQ, per germline (reference sequence). CDR3 coding DNA: TGTGCCAGCAGACCCGGGACAGGGGGCACCGGGGAGCTGTTTTTT. It codes for CASRPGTGGTGELFF. Filled out from reference TRBV7-9 and TRBJ2-2, the complete variable domain reads DTGVSQNPRHKITKRGQNVTFRCDPISEHNRLYWYRQTLGQGPEFLTYFQNEAQLEKSRLLSDRFSAERPKGSFSTLEIQRTEQGDSAMYLCASRPGTGGTGELFFGEGSRLTVL.

This clonotype turned up a few times. The chain uses TRBV6-6 and TRBJ1-1, with unresolved D. CDR1 and CDR2 from the germline V gene are MNHNY and SVGAGI (reference sequence). Trimming took off 6 bases at V and 2 bases at J, with 13 bases between the two ends. CDR3 length equals 14 residues. In DNA, the CDR3 is TGTGCCAGCAGCCCCCGCCCCTCAAACACTGAAGCTTTCTTT. This translates into CASSPRPSNTEAFF.

This clonotype was seen a handful of times. The chain is built from TRBV6-5 and TRBJ1-6; possible D gene TRBD1, 5 bases. The ends were cut back, 11 bases at V and 1 base at J, with 9 bases in the middle. Germline V gene sequence: CDR1 MNHEY, CDR2 SVGAGI. The CDR3 loop spans 13 amino acids. The DNA for the CDR3 is TGTGCCGCTGGGGGGTCCTATAATTCACCCCTCCACTTT. It yields the protein CAAGGSYNSPLHF.

This clonotype was seen ten or more times. The genes are TRBV10-3 and TRBJ1-2; D unclear. Trimming cost V 0 bases and J 8 bases, with 7 bases left between them. Germline CDR1 is ENHRY and CDR2 is SYGVKD. The CDR3 runs 12 residues. For the CDR3, the DNA is TGTGCCATCAGTGAGTCGATCCAGGGCTACACCTTC. Translation: CAISESIQGYTF.

The sample holds many counts of this clonotype. The genes are TRBV10-3 and TRBJ2-2; no firm D call. Per germline, CDR1 ENHRY and CDR2 SYGVKD. The CDR3 has 15 residues. V lost 2 bases and J 2 bases, leaving 9 bases between the germline ends. Here the CDR3 DNA reads TGTGCCATCAGTGAGGGAGCCGCCAACACCGGGGAGCTGTTTTTT. This encodes CAISEGAANTGELFF.

This clonotype turned up a few times. CDR3 residues: CSARLTGSGNTIYF. The CDR3 DNA sequence: TGCAGTGCCAGGTTAACAGGTTCTGGAAACACCATATATTTT. The V gene is TRBV20-1, the J gene TRBJ1-3; maybe TRBD1 (5 bases). V lost 6 bases to trimming and J lost 1 base, with 13 bases between them. Germline-derived CDR1 and CDR2 are DFQATT and SNEGSKA (reference sequence). The CDR3 runs to 14 residues.

This clonotype was observed many times. The V gene is TRBV15, the J gene TRBJ2-1; D gene ambiguous. Germline CDR1 and CDR2: LNHNV and YYDKDF (reference sequence). V dropped 0 bases and J dropped 12 bases, with 6 bases sitting between them. The CDR3 loop spans 11 amino acids. The CDR3 DNA sequence: TGTGCCACCAGCAGAGAGGTGTGGCAGTTCTTC. Its protein is CATSREVWQFF.

This chain links TRBV24-1 with TRBJ1-1; D is unclear. This CDR3 is built from 14 residues. Germline lookup yields CDR1 KGHDR and CDR2 SFDVKD. The V end lost 6 bases, the J end lost 4 bases, and 14 bases lay between the germline ends. The CDR3 loop is CATSSSGGSTEAFF. CDR3 coding DNA: TGTGCCACCAGTTCCTCGGGTGGAAGCACTGAAGCTTTCTTT.

With respect to this clonotype: One end of the junction does not line up with germline, which may come from a read error. The chain recombines TRBV2 with TRBJ2-1; 11 nucleotides line up with TRBD2. The CDR3 has 15 residues. From germline, CDR1 is SNHLY and CDR2 FYNNEI. CDR3 in DNA: TGTGCCGCAGCTCGTGCTAGCGGGGGGTACACTGAGCAGTTCTTC. Encoded protein: CAAARASGGYTEQFF.

This clonotype was recorded at least ten times. J is TRBJ2-7 and V is TRBV9; 9 nucleotides line up with TRBD1. The junction had 8 bases not matched to a gene; V was cut back by 4 bases and J by 6 bases. CDR1 and CDR2 from the germline V gene are SGDLS and YYNGEE. CDR3 length: 14 residues. CDR3 coding DNA: TGTGCCAGCAGCCCGGGGGGACAGGGCCGCGAGCAGTACTTC. Its protein is CASSPGGQGREQYF.

In this sample, this clonotype turned up many times. The chain recombines TRBV20-1 with TRBJ2-7; no clear D. The CDR3 is 11 amino acids. V lost 2 bases and J 3 bases, leaving 5 bases between the germline ends. Germline CDR1 DFQATT, CDR2 SNEGSKA (reference sequence). The CDR3 DNA reads TGCAGTGCTAGAATAGACTACGAGCAGTACTTC. Its translation is CSARIDYEQYF.

This clonotype was seen at least ten times. The V call is TRBV7-9, the J call TRBJ2-2; D might be TRBD2 (5 bases). Germline CDR1 reads SEHNR; CDR2 reads FQNEAQ (reference sequence). The CDR3 is made up of 17 amino acids. V was trimmed by 5 bases and J by 3 bases, leaving 19 bases between them. CDR3 loop: CASSVPPNERYTGELFF. In nucleotides, the CDR3 is TGTGCCAGCAGCGTACCCCCTAATGAGCGGTACACCGGGGAGCTGTTTTTT.

A few counts support this clonotype. V gene TRBV9 combines with J gene TRBJ2-1, with D possibly being TRBD2 (5 bases). The germline CDR1 and CDR2 sequences are SGDLS and YYNGEE. This CDR3 is built from 14 residues. Trimming took off 1 base at V and 4 bases at J, with 9 bases between the two ends. The CDR3 protein is CASSVSTGYNEQFF. CDR3 coding DNA: TGTGCCAGCAGCGTAAGTACGGGGTACAATGAGCAGTTCTTC.